These 12 T cell receptor beta chains were all obtained from the same sample, sequenced in a study of T cell clonotyping in hematopoietic cell transplantation. Sequenced by immunoSEQ multiplex PCR; TCRdb stores in-frame clones only, minus some. The sample gives under 45,000 clones, about 87% of which show up once; about 2.1% is in the top ten. The sample consisted of peripheral blood mononuclear cells. The source of these receptors is a woman in her 40s in good health. Some clones in this sample may be carry-over from other donors' samples.

V is TRBV5-1 and J is TRBJ2-5, with 8 bases identical to TRBD1. Germline-derived CDR1 and CDR2 are SGHRS and YFSETQ. The trim removed 5 bases at V and 5 bases at J, leaving 5 bases unmatched. The CDR3 has 13 residues. In DNA form, the CDR3 reads TGCGCCAGCAGGCAGGGGGCGCGGGAGACCCAGTACTTC. This encodes CASRQGARETQYF.

The chain uses TRBV19 and TRBJ1-5; weak D call: TRBD1 (5 bases). The CDR3 consists of 14 residues. Trimming stripped 4 bases from V and 8 bases from J, with 15 bases between. Germline CDR1 and CDR2: LNHDA and SQIVND (reference sequence). CDR3 in amino acids: CASSKPGTEEPQHF. The CDR3 nucleotides are TGTGCCAGTAGTAAACCAGGGACGGAAGAGCCCCAGCATTTT.

The V call is TRBV4-1, the J call TRBJ2-5, with D maybe TRBD1 (5 bases). This CDR3 has 16 residues. Germline CDR1 reads MGHRA; CDR2 reads YSYEKL. Trimming took 4 bases from V and 0 from J, leaving 15 bases between them. CDR3 sequence (DNA): TGCGCCAGCAGCCGCAGTGGTGGGGCGTACCAAGAGACCCAGTACTTC. Protein sequence: CASSRSGGAYQETQYF.

There are a few counts of this clone. J is TRBJ1-5 and V is TRBV18, with a weak D call TRBD1 (6 bases). The CDR3 covers 15 residues. Germline V gene data show CDR1 as KGHSH and CDR2 as LQKENI. The V end was cut by 0 bases, the J end by 3 bases, with 9 bases between. The DNA of the CDR3 is TGTGCCAGCTCACCACCGCCAGGGGACAATCAGCCCCAGCATTTT. It is translated as CASSPPPGDNQPQHF. The variable domain in full, completed from reference TRBV18 and TRBJ1-5, reads NAGVMQNPRHLVRRRGQEARLRCSPMKGHSHVYWYRQLPEEGLKFMVYLQKENIIDESGMPKERFSAEFPKEGPSILRIQQVVRGDSAAYFCASSPPPGDNQPQHFGDGTRLSIL.

This sequence joins TRBV4-2 and TRBJ2-7; the D is unclear. This CDR3 contains 15 residues. Germline V gene data show CDR1 as LGHNA and CDR2 as YNFKEQ. Trimming shortened V by 0 bases and J by 2 bases, and 11 bases separated the two germline ends. DNA of the CDR3: TGTGCCAGCAGCCAAGAAGGTTCCCATACCTACGAGCAGTACTTC. Translated: CASSQEGSHTYEQYF.

The chain combines TRBV19 with TRBJ1-4, with 7 bases that match TRBD1. The CDR3 is 14 residues long. V lost 4 bases, J lost 4 bases, and 3 bases stayed unmatched. Germline loops: CDR1 LNHDA, CDR2 SQIVND (reference sequence). The CDR3 DNA reads as TGTGCCAGTAGTAGGGACAGCCGTAATGAAAAACTGTTTTTT. The encoded protein is CASSRDSRNEKLFF.

The J gene is TRBJ1-5, the V gene TRBV28; the D gene is possibly TRBD1 (5 bases). The V end lost 8 bases, the J end lost 7 bases, and 15 bases lay between the germline ends. The CDR3 loop spans 13 amino acids. From germline, CDR1 is MDHEN and CDR2 SYDVKM. The CDR3 sequence: CASYSGTRQPQHF. DNA for the CDR3: TGTGCCAGCTATTCCGGGACGCGGCAGCCCCAGCATTTT.

The rearrangement joins TRBV10-3 to TRBJ1-2; 7 bases match TRBD1. This CDR3 region has 12 residues. CDR1 is ENHRY and CDR2 is SYGVKD in the germline V gene. V dropped 6 bases and J dropped 14; count of bases not matched to a gene: 12. The CDR3 DNA reads as TGTGCCATCAGCACAGGGGTCCTCCCGGGGACCTTC. This sequence encodes CAISTGVLPGTF.

The V gene is TRBV30, the J gene TRBJ2-3; 8 bases are a match to TRBD2. The CDR3 extends over 13 amino acids. Germline lookup yields CDR1 GTSNPN and CDR2 SVGIG (reference sequence). Trimming at V came to 3 bases and at J to 5 bases, leaving 4 bases not matched to a gene. As DNA, the CDR3 is TGTGCCTGGAGGGGACTAGTTGAAGATACGCAGTATTTT. It codes for CAWRGLVEDTQYF. The variable domain in full, completed from reference TRBV30 and TRBJ2-3, reads SQTIHQWPATLVQPVGSPLSLECTVEGTSNPNLYWYRQAAGRGLQLLFYSVGIGQISSEVPQNLSASRPQDRQFILSSKKLLLSDSGFYLCAWRGLVEDTQYFGPGTRLTVL.

This chain uses TRBV10-3 with TRBJ2-5; TRBD2 is a possible D gene (6 bases). This CDR3 contains 14 residues. The V end was cut by 6 bases, the J end by 0 bases, with 11 bases between. Per the germline V gene, CDR1 is ENHRY and CDR2 is SYGVKD. The CDR3 is CAISRDSYQETQYF. As DNA, the CDR3 is TGTGCCATCAGCAGGGACTCATACCAAGAGACCCAGTACTTC.

The rearrangement links TRBV30 to TRBJ1-1, with D unresolved. The CDR3 has 14 residues. CDR1 GTSNPN and CDR2 SVGIG come from the germline V gene (reference sequence). V was cut by 0 bases and J by 2 bases, with 10 bases left in between. The DNA for the CDR3 is TGTGCCTGGAGTGTACTAAGGGAAAACACTGAAGCTTTCTTT. It is translated as CAWSVLRENTEAFF.

With respect to this clone: Germline and junction disagree at one end, which may indicate a read error. This CDR3 is CASSLGGQGTQYF. The CDR3 DNA sequence: TGTGCCAGCAGCTTGGGGGGACAAGGGACCCAGTACTTC. The V call is TRBV7-2, the J call TRBJ2-5; the D gene could be TRBD1 or TRBD2 (6 bases each). The germline V gene has CDR1 SGHTA and CDR2 FQGNSA. The CDR3 has 13 residues.